This record looks at one T cell receptor (beta chain) sequence and its context. These data come from a study of blood T cell repertoires in COVID-19. On the study more broadly: Samples of COVID-19 (acute and convalescent) were obtained from the United States, Italy and Spain. Nucleic acid was either cDNA or gDNA, and it came from T cells, B-cell-depleted T cells, or PBMCs.

In the original workflow: Amplification from reference gene primers served as the basis for estimated nucleated cell counts. TCRdb's table, derived via immunoSEQ multiplex PCR, lists solely in-frame clones and lacks some. That table furnishes V, J and clone size, whereas the DNA furnished D and trimming. Of about 200,000 clones in the sample, 86% were seen once. Deletions cut 7 bases from V and 10 bases from J, with 11 bases between. This CDR3 is 11 amino acids long. This TCR came from a woman in her 70s with acute or convalescent COVID-19. The gene calls are TRBV12-3 or TRBV12-4 and TRBJ1-3, with D hard to call. The material sequenced was peripheral blood. CDR3 sequence reads: CASTLIGTIYF. The CDR3 DNA follows: TGTGCCAGCACCCTGATCGGTACCATATATTTT.